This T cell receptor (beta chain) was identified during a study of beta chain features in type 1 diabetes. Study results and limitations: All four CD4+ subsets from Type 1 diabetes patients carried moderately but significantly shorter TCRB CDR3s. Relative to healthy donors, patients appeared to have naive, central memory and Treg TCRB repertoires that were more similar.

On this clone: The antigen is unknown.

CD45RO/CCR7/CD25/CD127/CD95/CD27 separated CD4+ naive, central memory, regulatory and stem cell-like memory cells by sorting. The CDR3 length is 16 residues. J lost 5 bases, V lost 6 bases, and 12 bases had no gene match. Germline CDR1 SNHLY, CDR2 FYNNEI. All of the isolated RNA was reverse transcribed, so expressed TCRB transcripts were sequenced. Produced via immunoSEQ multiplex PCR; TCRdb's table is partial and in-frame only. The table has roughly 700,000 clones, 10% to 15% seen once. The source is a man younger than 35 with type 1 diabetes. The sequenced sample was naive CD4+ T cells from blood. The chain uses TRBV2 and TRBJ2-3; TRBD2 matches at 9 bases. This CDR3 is CASRRQLAGAQDTQYF. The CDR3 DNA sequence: TGTGCCAGCAGGCGGCAATTAGCGGGGGCGCAAGATACGCAGTATTTT.